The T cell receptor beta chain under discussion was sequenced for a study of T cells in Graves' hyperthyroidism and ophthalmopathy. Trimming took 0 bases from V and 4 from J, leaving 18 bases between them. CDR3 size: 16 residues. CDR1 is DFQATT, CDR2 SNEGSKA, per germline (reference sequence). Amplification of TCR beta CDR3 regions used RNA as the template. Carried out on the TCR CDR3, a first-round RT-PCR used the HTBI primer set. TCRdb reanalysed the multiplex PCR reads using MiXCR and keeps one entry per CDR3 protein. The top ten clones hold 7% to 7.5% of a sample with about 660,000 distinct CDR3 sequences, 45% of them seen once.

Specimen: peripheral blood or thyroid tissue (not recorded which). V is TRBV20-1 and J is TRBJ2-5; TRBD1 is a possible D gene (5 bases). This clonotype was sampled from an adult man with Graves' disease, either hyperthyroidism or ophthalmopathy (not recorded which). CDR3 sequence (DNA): TGCAGTGCTAGAGACCCCTCCAGGGTATTCGGAGAGACCCAGTACTTC. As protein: CSARDPSRVFGETQYF.